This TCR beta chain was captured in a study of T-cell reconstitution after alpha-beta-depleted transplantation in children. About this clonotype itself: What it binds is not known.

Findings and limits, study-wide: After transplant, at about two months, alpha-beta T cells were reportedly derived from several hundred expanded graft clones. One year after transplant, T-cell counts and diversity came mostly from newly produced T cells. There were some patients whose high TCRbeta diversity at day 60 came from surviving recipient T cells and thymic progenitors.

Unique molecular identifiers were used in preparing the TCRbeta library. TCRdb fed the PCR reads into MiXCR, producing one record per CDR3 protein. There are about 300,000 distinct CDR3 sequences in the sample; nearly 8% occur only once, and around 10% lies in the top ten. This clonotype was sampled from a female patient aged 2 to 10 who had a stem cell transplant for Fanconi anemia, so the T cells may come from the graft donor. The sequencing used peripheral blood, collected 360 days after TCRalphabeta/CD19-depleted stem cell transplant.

The CDR3 sequence is CASSPLIAGTGNEQYF. DNA of the CDR3: TGTGCCAGCTCACCCTTAATCGCCGGGACAGGGAACGAGCAGTACTTC. This rearrangement joins TRBV18 to TRBJ2-7; 9 bases match TRBD1. V gave up 3 bases and J gave up 5 bases; unmatched junction bases: 11. The germline V gene encodes CDR1 KGHSH and CDR2 LQKENI. The CDR3 loop spans 16 amino acids.